This TCR beta chain appears in the sequencing data of a study of T cells after yellow fever vaccination (dated by TCRdb to about 2019). About the full investigation: The SMART-Seq v4 Ultra Low Input RNA kit was used to prepare libraries from fractions with low cell numbers. To follow T-cell clones before and after primary and booster YFV17D yellow fever vaccination, bulk TCR alpha and beta repertoires were sequenced over time. Two healthy male donors, one aged 18 to 30 and one aged 30 to 39 years, were included in the cohort. Blood was collected at multiple timepoints before and after primary and secondary immunization, and bulk PBMC replicates and cell subsets were isolated. Points the paper makes about the study in general: The secondary T-cell response was weaker than the primary response but faster, peaking on day 5 instead of day 15. Because only a couple of donors were included in the study, the extent to which the findings can be generalized is limited. Most clones expanded after primary vaccination were re-detected after the booster (about 95% of CD4 and approximately 88% of CD8), suggesting broad memory maintenance. Because abundant contaminating clonotypes from the bulk population could be contained in FACS-sorted repertoires, computational filtering was required. A small share of clonotypes occurred in both CD4 and CD8 compartments, likely arising from convergent recombination.

The sequencing machine was an Illumina NovaSeq 6000. Synthesis of TCR cDNA relied on 5'RACE template switching, a step that introduced a universal primer site along with unique molecular identifiers. Priming for cDNA synthesis came from both the TCR alpha and TCR beta constant segments. Libraries were amplified in two PCR steps, with sample barcodes and sequencing adapters added in the second step. Sequencing of libraries was performed on Illumina HiSeq 2500 (2x100 bp) or NovaSeq (2x150 bp). As for the authors' bioinformatics: Demultiplexing of reads and collapsing into UMI consensus sequences were performed with MIGEC, and V(D)J alignment was carried out with MiXCR. Vaccine-responding clonotypes were identified with edgeR using replicate PBMC samples, with FDR below 0.01 and a log2 fold change above 5 up to day 15 being required. CD4 or CD8 identity was assigned to each bulk clonotype according to whether the clonotype was present at higher abundance in the sequenced CD4 repertoire or the sequenced CD8 repertoire. The public reads were run again by TCRdb, first through fastp at Q25 and then through MiXCR, and only productive beta chains were kept. Each entry merges the rows of one CDR3 protein and shows their most common DNA and genes. The V and J calls reflect TCRdb's pipeline rather than the authors' work. For this sample the table gives fewer than 500,000 distinct CDR3 sequences, of which about 19% were detected only once. 18% of the sample belongs to the ten largest clones.

In light of the paper, this sample's treatment or condition label describes: live attenuated yellow fever vaccine strain. At each blood-draw timepoint, two biological replicates of bulk PBMCs were collected. A standard Ficoll-Paque protocol was used to isolate PBMCs from peripheral blood. TriZol was used to extract RNA from bulk PBMCs, from CD4 and CD8 fractions, and from dextramer-positive and dextramer-negative fractions. In regard to this clonotype: The antigen this receptor binds is unknown. No much larger clone exists at a distance of one base, and base qualities are not known.

Measured from the cysteine to the phenylalanine, the CDR3 is 16 residues long. CDR3 DNA only is kept here, 48 bases in frame from base 1. CDR1 and CDR2 are read off the germline V gene (reference sequence) as SGHNT and YYREEE. V is shortened by 2 bases, J by 5 bases, and the region joining them spans 19 bases. The sequence came from a man aged 18 to 35 who received the YFV17D yellow fever vaccine. This specimen consisted of PBMCs, obtained before the yellow fever booster vaccination. The chain couples TRBV5-4 to TRBJ1-1, with the D gene not clear enough to name. This receptor carries the CDR3 CASSLSSWSSGTEAFF. The nucleotides are TGTGCCAGCAGCTTATCCTCCTGGAGCTCGGGGACTGAAGCTTTCTTT.